This T cell receptor (beta chain) comes out of a study of cytomegalovirus exposure and HLA in healthy donors. This clone was detected once. The antigen is undetermined. This CDR3 region has 13 residues. CDR1 and CDR2 (germline): MNHNS, SASEGT. V was cut by 5 bases and J by 0 bases, with 7 bases left in between. The primer mix had 60 Vbeta and 13 Jbeta primers. Data came from immunoSEQ multiplex PCR; TCRdb stores just in-frame clones and leaves some out. The sample contains some 96,000 clones, roughly four fifths of which appear only once. Findings of the study overall: Analyses of presence/absence relied on an assumption of roughly uniform sequencing depth across donors. Later analysis identified a missense DCLRE1C variant that was linked to TCR beta V- and J-gene trimming.

Material: PBMCs. V usage is TRBV6-1 and J usage is TRBJ1-1; D not resolved. This clonotype originated in a woman aged 60-70 years in good health and CMV-seropositive. CDR3 amino acids: CASSSQMNTEAFF. The DNA of the CDR3 is TGTGCCAGCAGTTCACAGATGAACACTGAAGCTTTCTTT.